This T cell receptor beta chain was retrieved from a study of T cell repertoires in cytomegalovirus infection. Worth noting for this clonotype: Its antigen is unidentified. With a much larger clone just one base away, this may be a read error.

TCRdb fed the reads into MiXCR, producing one record per CDR3 protein. This repertoire shows fewer than 1,000,000 distinct CDR3 sequences, about a third found once; its top ten account for roughly 13%. Sequenced material: cultured CD8+ T cells from PBMCs, taken from culture after CMV antigen stimulation. This TCR came from a human donor in good health (CMV status not recorded). Some clones in this sample may be carry-over from other donors' samples.

CDR3 amino acids: CASRDRGHEKLFF. The CDR3 DNA reads TGTGCCAGCAGGGACAGGGGGCATGAAAAACTGTTTTTT. The chain employs TRBV6-2 or TRBV6-3 and TRBJ1-4; TRBD1 agrees at 11 bases. Germline V gene lookup returns CDR1 MNHEY and CDR2 SVGEGT. This CDR3 is 13 amino acids long. V was pared by 6 bases and J by 6 bases, with 0 bases of the junction left unmatched.